The entry that follows covers one T cell receptor beta chain sequence. These data are taken from a study of blood T cells in healthy people across ages. The use of a sample-barcoded 5' primer and a J-beta primer mix characterized a second PCR of roughly 6 to 11 cycles. Tagging of each cDNA molecule was performed by a template-switch adaptor with 12 random nucleotides. Every individual sample yielded 2.5 million or more paired-end reads (each containing CDR3). TCRdb called the 5' RACE reads again in MiXCR, with one record for every CDR3 protein. The sample has 710,000 or so distinct CDR3 sequences, about 24% seen once. Germline trimming cut 2 bases from V and 3 bases from J; bases unmatched to any gene: 8. This CDR3 has 17 residues. In germline, CDR1 is SGHRS, CDR2 YFSETQ.

The chain combines TRBV5-1 with TRBJ2-5; 12 nucleotides align to TRBD2. The sequencing sample was made of blood. The TCR comes from a man between 70 and 80 years old in good health. The CDR3 DNA reads TGCGCCAGCAGCTTTAAGCTAGCGGGGGGGCCCAAAGAGACCCAGTACTTC. Its translation: CASSFKLAGGPKETQYF.